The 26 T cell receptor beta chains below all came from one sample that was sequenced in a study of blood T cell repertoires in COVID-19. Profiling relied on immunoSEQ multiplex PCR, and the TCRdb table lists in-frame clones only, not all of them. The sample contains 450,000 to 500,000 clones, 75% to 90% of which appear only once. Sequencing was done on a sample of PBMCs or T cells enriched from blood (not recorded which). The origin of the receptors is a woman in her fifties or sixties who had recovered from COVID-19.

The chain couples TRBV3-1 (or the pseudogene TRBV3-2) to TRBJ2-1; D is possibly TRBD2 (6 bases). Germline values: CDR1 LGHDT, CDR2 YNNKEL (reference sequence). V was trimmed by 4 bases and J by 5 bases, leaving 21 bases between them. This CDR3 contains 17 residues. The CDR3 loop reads CASSPHRLRERDNEQFF. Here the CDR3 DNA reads TGTGCCAGCAGCCCCCACCGACTACGGGAGCGAGACAATGAGCAGTTCTTC.

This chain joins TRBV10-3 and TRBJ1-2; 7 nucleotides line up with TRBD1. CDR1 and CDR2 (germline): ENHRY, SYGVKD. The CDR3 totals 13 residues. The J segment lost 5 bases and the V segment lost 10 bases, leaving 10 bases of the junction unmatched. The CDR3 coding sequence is TGTGCCACAGGCGGACAGGAGGGATATGGCTACACCTTC. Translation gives CATGGQEGYGYTF.

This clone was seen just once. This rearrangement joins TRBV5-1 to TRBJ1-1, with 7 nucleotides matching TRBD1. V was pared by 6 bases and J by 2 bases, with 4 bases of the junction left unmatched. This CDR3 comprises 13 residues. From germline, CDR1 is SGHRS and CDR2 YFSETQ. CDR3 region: CASTWDSNTEAFF. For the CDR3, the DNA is TGCGCCAGCACTTGGGACAGCAACACTGAAGCTTTCTTT.

CDR3 amino acids: CASSQEGGSTDTQYF. Here the CDR3 DNA reads TGCGCCAGCAGCCAAGAGGGGGGGAGCACAGATACGCAGTATTTT. J is TRBJ2-3 and V is TRBV4-1; 7 nucleotides align to TRBD2. The trim removed 0 bases at V and 0 bases at J, leaving 0 bases unmatched. Germline CDR1 is MGHRA and CDR2 is YSYEKL. The CDR3 consists of 15 residues.

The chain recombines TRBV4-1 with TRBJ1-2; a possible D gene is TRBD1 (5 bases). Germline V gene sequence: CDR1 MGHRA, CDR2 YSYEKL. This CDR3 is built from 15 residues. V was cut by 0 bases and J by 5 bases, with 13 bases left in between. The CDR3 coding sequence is TGCGCCAGCAGCCAAGATCCAGAGGGGAGGTATGGCTACACCTTC. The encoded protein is CASSQDPEGRYGYTF.

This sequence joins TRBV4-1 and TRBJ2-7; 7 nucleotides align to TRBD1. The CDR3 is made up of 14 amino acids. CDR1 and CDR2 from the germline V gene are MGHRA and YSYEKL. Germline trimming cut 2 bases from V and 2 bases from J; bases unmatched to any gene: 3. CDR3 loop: CASSQQGTAYEQYF. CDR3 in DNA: TGCGCCAGCAGCCAACAGGGGACAGCCTACGAGCAGTACTTC.

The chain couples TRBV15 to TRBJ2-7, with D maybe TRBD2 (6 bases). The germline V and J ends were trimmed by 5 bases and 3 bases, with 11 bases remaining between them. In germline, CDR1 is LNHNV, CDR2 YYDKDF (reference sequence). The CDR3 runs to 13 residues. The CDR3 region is CATSPGVYYEQYF. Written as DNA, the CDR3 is TGTGCCACCAGCCCGGGAGTCTACTACGAGCAGTACTTC.

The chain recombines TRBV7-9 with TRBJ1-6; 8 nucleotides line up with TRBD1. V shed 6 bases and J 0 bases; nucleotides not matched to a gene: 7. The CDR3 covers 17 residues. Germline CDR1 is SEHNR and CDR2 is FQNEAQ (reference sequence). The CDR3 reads CASRTGGQSSYNSPLHF. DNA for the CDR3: TGTGCCAGCAGAACAGGGGGACAGAGCTCCTATAATTCACCCCTCCACTTT.

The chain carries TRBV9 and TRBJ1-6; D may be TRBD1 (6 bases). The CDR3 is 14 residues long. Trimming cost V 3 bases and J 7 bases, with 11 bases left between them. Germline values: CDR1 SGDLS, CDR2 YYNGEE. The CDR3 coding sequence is TGTGCCAGCAGCGCAATACAGGGAAATTCACCCCTCCACTTT. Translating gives CASSAIQGNSPLHF.

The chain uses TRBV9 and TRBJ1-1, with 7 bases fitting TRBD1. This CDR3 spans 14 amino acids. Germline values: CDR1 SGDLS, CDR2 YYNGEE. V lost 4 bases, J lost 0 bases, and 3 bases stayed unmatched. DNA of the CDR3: TGTGCCAGCAGCCCGGGACAGATGAACACTGAAGCTTTCTTT. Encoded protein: CASSPGQMNTEAFF.

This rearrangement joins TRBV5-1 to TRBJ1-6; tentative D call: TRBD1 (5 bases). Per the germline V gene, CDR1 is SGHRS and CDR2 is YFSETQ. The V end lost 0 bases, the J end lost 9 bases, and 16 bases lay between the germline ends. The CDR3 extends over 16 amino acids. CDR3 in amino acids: CASSLAAGHEGSPLHF. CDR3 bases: TGCGCCAGCAGCTTGGCGGCAGGGCATGAAGGTTCACCCCTCCACTTT.

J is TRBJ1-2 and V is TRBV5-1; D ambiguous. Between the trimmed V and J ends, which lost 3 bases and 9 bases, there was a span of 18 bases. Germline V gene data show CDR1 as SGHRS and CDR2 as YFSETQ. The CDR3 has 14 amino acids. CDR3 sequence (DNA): TGCGCCAGCAGCTCTACAGCGGCTGGCGAACGCTACACCTTC. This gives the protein CASSSTAAGERYTF.

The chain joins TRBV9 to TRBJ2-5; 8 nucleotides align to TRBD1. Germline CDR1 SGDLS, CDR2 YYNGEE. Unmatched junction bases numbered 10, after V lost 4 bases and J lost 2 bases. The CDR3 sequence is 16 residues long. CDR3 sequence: CASSPFLTGVQETQYF. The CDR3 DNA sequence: TGTGCCAGCAGCCCCTTTTTGACAGGGGTTCAAGAGACCCAGTACTTC.

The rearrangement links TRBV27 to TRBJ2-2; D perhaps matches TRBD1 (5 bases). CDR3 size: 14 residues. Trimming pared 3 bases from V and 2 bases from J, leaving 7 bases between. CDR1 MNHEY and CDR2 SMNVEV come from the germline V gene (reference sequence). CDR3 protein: CASSFDRNTGELFF. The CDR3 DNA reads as TGTGCCAGCAGTTTCGACAGAAACACCGGGGAGCTGTTTTTT.

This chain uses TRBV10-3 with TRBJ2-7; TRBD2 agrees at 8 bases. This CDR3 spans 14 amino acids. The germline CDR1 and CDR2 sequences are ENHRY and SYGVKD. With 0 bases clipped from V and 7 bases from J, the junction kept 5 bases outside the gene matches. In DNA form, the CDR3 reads TGTGCCATCAGTGAGTCGTCGGTAGCGGGGGAGCAGTACGTC. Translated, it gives CAISESSVAGEQYV.

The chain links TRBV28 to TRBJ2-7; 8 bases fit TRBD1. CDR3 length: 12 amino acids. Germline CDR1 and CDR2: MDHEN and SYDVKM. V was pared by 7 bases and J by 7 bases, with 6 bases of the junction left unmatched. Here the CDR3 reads CASTSTGGEQYV. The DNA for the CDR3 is TGTGCCAGCACCTCCACAGGGGGTGAGCAGTACGTC.

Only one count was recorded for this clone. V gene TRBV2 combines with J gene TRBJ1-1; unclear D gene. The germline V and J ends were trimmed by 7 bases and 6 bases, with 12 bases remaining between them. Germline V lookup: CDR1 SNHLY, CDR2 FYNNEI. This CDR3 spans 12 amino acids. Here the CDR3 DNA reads TGTGCCAGCATCCCCCAGGCCCCTGAAGCTTTCTTT. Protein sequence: CASIPQAPEAFF.

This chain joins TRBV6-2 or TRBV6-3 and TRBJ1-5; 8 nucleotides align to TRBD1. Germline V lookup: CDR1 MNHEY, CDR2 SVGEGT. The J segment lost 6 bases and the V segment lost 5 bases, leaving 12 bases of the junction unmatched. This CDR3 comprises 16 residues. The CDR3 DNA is TGTGCCAGCAGTCAGGGAGGACAGGGTCGAGGTCAGCCCCAGCATTTT. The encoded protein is CASSQGGQGRGQPQHF.

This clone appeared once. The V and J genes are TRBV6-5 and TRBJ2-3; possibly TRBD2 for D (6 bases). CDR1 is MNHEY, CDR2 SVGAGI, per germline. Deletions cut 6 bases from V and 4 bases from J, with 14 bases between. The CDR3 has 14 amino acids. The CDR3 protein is CASRDGGRPDTQYF. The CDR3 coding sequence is TGTGCCAGCAGGGACGGGGGAAGGCCAGATACGCAGTATTTT.

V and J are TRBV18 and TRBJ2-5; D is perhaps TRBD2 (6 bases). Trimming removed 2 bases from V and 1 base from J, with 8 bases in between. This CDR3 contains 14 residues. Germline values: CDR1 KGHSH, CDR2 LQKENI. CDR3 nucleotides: TGTGCCAGCTCACCAATGCGGGGCCAAGAGACCCAGTACTTC. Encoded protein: CASSPMRGQETQYF.

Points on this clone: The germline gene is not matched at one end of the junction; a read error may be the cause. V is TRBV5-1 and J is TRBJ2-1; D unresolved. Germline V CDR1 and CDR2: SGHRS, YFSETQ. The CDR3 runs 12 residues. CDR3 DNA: TGCGCCAGCAGCTTGGTGGGCAGCTTGCCGATCTTC. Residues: CASSLVGSLPIF.

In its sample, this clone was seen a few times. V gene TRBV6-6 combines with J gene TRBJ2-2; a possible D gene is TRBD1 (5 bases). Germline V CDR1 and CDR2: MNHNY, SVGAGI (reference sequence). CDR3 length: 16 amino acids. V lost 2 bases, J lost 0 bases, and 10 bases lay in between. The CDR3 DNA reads TGTGCCAGCAGTTACGGTACAGGATCGAACACCGGGGAGCTGTTTTTT. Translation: CASSYGTGSNTGELFF.

CDR3 DNA sequence: TGTGCCAGCAGCTTAAATTTCGGTAGCTCCTACGAGCAGTACGTC. It encodes CASSLNFGSSYEQYV. The chain carries TRBV7-2 and TRBJ2-7; D not resolved. Germline V gene data show CDR1 as SGHTA and CDR2 as FQGNSA. V dropped 2 bases and J dropped 0 bases, with 11 bases sitting between them. CDR3 length equals 15 residues.

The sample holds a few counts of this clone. The CDR3 region is CASSYRQGAYQPQHF. The CDR3 bases are TGTGCCAGCAGTTACAGGCAGGGGGCGTATCAGCCCCAGCATTTT. The genes are TRBV6-6 and TRBJ1-5; TRBD1 matches at 8 bases. V shed 2 bases, J shed 5 bases, and the junction held 5 bases outside the gene matches. The CDR3 is 15 residues long. CDR1 MNHNY and CDR2 SVGAGI come from the germline V gene (reference sequence).

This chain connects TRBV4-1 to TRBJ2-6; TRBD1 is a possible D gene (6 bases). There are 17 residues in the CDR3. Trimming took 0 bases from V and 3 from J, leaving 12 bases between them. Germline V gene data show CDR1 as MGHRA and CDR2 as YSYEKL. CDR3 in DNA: TGCGCCAGCAGCCAAGATCGAAACAGGGATGGGGCCAACGTCCTGACTTTC. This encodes CASSQDRNRDGANVLTF.

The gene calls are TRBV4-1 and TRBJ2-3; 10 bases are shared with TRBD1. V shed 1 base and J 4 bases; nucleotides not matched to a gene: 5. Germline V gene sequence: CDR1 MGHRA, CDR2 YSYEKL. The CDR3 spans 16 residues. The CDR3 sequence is CASSQAMDRGADTQYF. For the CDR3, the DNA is TGCGCCAGCAGCCAAGCGATGGACAGGGGGGCAGATACGCAGTATTTT.